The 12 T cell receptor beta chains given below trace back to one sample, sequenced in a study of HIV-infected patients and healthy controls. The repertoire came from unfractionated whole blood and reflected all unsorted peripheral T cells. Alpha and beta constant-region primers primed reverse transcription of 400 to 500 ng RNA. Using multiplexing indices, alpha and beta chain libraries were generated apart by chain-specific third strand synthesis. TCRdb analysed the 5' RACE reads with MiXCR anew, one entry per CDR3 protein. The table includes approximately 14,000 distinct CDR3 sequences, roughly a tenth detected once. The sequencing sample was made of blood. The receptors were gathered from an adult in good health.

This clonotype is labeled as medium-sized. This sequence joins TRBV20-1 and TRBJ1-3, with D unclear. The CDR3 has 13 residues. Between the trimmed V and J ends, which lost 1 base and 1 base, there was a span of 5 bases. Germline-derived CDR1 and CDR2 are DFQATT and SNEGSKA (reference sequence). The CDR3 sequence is CSARALSGNTIYF. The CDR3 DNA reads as TGCAGTGCTAGAGCCCTGTCTGGAAACACCATATATTTT.

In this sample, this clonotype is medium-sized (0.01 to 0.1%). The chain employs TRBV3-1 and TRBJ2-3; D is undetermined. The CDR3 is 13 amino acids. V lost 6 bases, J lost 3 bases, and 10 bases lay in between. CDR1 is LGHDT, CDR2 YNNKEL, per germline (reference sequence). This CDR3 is CASRHRATDTQYF. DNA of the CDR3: TGTGCCAGCAGACACCGGGCTACAGATACGCAGTATTTT.

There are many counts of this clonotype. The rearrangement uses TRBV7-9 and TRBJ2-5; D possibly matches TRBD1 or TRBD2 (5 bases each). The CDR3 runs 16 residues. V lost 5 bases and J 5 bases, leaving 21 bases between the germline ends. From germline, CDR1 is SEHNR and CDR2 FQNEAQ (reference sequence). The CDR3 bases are TGTGCCAGCAGCACTCACCGGGGAGACGAGGGGGAGACCCAGTACTTC. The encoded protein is CASSTHRGDEGETQYF.

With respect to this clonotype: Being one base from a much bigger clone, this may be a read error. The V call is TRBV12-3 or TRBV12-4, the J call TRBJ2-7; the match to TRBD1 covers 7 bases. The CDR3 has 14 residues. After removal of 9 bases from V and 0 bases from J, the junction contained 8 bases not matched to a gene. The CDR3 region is CARRTDRSSYEQYF. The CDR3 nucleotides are TGTGCCAGAAGAACGGACAGGAGCTCCTACGAGCAGTACTTC.

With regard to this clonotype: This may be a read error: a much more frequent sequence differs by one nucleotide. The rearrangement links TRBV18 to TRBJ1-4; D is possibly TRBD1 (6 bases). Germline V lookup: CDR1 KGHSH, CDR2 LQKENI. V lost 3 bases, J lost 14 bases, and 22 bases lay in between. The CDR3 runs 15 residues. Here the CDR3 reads CASSPPAGGASVLFF. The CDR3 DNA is TGTGCCAGCTCACCGCCCGCCGGGGGGGCTTCCGTCCTGTTTTTT.

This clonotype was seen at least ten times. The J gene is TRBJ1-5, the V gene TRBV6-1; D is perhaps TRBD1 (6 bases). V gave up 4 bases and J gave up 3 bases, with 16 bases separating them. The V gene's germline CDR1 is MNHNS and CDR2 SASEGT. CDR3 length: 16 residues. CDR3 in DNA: TGTGCCAGCAGTGGCCTCGGGGGCGCCGTCAATCAGCCCCAGCATTTT. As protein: CASSGLGGAVNQPQHF.

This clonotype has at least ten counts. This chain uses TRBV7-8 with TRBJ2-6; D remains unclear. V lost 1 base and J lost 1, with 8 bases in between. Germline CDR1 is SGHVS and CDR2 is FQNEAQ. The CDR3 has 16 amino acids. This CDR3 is CASSLVPLSGANVLTF. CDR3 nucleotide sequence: TGTGCCAGCAGCTTAGTGCCCCTTTCTGGGGCCAACGTCCTGACTTTC.

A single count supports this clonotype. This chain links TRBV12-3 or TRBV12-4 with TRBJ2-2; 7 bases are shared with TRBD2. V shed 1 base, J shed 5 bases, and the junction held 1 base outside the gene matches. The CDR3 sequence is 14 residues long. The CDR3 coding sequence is TGTGCCAGCAGTTTAGTGGGAGGGACCGGGGAGCTGTTTTTT. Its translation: CASSLVGGTGELFF.

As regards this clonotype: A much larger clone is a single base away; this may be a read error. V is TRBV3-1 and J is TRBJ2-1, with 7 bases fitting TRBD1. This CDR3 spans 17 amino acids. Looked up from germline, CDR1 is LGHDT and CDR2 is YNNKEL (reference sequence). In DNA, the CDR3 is TGTGCCAGCAGACAAGATGTCAAGGGGGCGAGCGACAATGAGCAGTTCTTC. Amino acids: CASRQDVKGASDNEQFF.

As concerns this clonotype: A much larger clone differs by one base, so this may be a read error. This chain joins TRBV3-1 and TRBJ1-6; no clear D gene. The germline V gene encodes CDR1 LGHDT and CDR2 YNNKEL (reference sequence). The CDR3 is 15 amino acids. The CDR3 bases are TGTGCCAGCCGTAAGGCACCAACGGGGAATTCACCCATCCACTTT. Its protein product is CASRKAPTGNSPIHF.

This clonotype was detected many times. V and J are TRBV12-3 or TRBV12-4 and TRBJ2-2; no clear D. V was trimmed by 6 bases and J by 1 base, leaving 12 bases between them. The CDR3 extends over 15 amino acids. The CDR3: CASSPAEMNTGELFF. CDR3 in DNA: TGTGCCAGCAGCCCCGCGGAGATGAACACCGGGGAGCTGTTTTTT.

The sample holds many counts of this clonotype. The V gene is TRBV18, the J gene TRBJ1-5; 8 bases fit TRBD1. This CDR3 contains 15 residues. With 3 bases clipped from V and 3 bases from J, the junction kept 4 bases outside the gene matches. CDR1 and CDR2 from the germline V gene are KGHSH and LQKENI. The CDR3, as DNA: TGTGCCAGCTCACCTTCAGGGGGCTTCAATCAGCCCCAGCATTTT. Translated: CASSPSGGFNQPQHF.